This T cell receptor (beta chain) was captured in a study of regulatory dendritic cells for organ transplantation. V lost 5 bases and J 2 bases, leaving 4 bases between the germline ends. Germline loops: CDR1 SGHTA, CDR2 FQGNSA. This CDR3 has 12 residues. This clone was seen a handful of times. Its antigen is not known. The assay was immunoSEQ multiplex PCR, and TCRdb's table has in-frame clones only and misses some. The table lists some 9,300 clones, approximately 84% of them singletons. Allogeneic regulatory or mature dendritic cells were co-cultured for roughly five days with CFSE-labeled sorted T cells at 1:10.

The J gene is TRBJ1-5, the V gene TRBV7-2; D gene unclear. The sequenced material came from memory CD4+ T cells from blood cultured with dendritic cells. Documented subset: CD45RO+ memory T cells. The clonotype originates from a human donor in good health. DNA for the CDR3: TGTGCCAGCAGCCCGCGCAATCAGCCCCAGCATTTT. Translating gives CASSPRNQPQHF.